This paragraph covers one TCR beta chain sequence. Here immunoSEQ multiplex PCR was the method, and the copy in TCRdb shows in-frame clones only, minus some. The sample includes about 1.1 million clones, 70% to 80% seen only once; the top ten take approximately 0.95%. The data derive from a study of shared clonotypes between healthy human individuals. The sequence was collected from a man younger than 35 in good health. Some clones in this sample may be carry-over from other donors' samples. The specimen sequenced was memory CD4+ T cells from PBMCs. Subset of the sample: CD45RA-negative fraction.

This CDR3 is CASTAEGEKLFF. CDR3 coding DNA: TGTGCCAGCACCGCCGAGGGGGAAAAACTGTTTTTT. The V gene is TRBV7-2, the J gene TRBJ1-4, with a possible D match to TRBD1 (5 bases). Germline V lookup: CDR1 SGHTA, CDR2 FQGNSA. The V and J ends lost 7 bases and 8 bases respectively, with 11 bases between them. The CDR3 sequence is 12 residues long.